This T cell receptor (beta chain) was captured by sequencing in a study of T cells in Graves' hyperthyroidism and ophthalmopathy. Looking at the study overall: Staff took peripheral blood when the initial diagnosis was made, before any treatment began.

The investigators amplified TCR beta CDR3 regions from RNA transcripts. HTBI primers were used for first-round RT-PCR of the TCR CDR3. MiXCR, applied by TCRdb to the multiplex PCR reads, yields one record per CDR3 protein. This sample has over 700,000 distinct CDR3 sequences; around 40% occur once, and the top ten carry around 29%. The CDR3 runs to 13 residues. Germline V gives CDR1 SQVTM, CDR2 ANQGSEA. Worth noting for this clonotype: The germline gene is not matched at one end of the junction; a read error may be the cause.

The TCR comes from a woman aged 40 to 50 with Graves' hyperthyroidism. The rearrangement uses TRBV29-1 and TRBJ1-1, with D perhaps matching TRBD1 (6 bases). The sample consisted of blood. The CDR3 loop reads CNVDDRMDTEAFF. CDR3 bases: TGCAACGTTGACGACAGGATGGACACTGAAGCTTTCTTT. Filled out from reference TRBV29-1 and TRBJ1-1, the complete variable domain reads SAVISQKPSRDICQRGTSLTIQCQVDSQVTMMFWYRQQPGQSLTLIATANQGSEATYESGFVIDKFPISRPNLTFSTLTVSNMSPEDSSIYLCNVDDRMDTEAFFGQGTRLTVV.